The 25 T cell receptor beta chains in this list originate from one sample, sequenced in a study of shared clonotypes between healthy human individuals. Naive CD8 populations comprised CD45RO-negative cells positively selected for CCR7, excluding terminally differentiated effector memory CD45RA+ cells. Clones were sequenced by immunoSEQ multiplex PCR, and TCRdb holds only the in-frame ones, with some missing. Here the sample spans 1.5 million to 2.5 million clones, about 95% being singletons. The sequenced material came from naive CD8+ T cells sorted from blood. The receptors shown here come from a man aged 18 to 30 in good health.

This clone was counted once. The chain carries TRBV6-1 and TRBJ2-1; D might be TRBD1 or TRBD2, each matching 5 bases. CDR1 and CDR2 from the germline V gene are MNHNS and SASEGT. Trimming removed 6 bases from V and 1 base from J, with 7 bases in between. The CDR3 runs to 13 residues. As DNA, the CDR3 is TGTGCCAGCAGGGGACGGTCCTACAATGAGCAGTTCTTC. Protein product: CASRGRSYNEQFF.

About this clone: Other DNA variants within this sample encode the same CDR3. The chain carries TRBV27 and TRBJ2-1; D possibly matches TRBD1 or TRBD2 (5 bases each). Germline lookup yields CDR1 MNHEY and CDR2 SMNVEV (reference sequence). The CDR3 consists of 13 residues. The V and J ends lost 2 bases and 6 bases respectively, with 8 bases between them. The CDR3 protein is CASSLTGLNEQFF. CDR3 bases: TGTGCCAGCAGTTTAACAGGACTCAATGAGCAGTTCTTC.

V gene TRBV11-2 combines with J gene TRBJ2-2; no clear D gene. Germline V gene lookup returns CDR1 SGHAT and CDR2 FQNNGV. Trimming removed 7 bases from V and 1 base from J, with 7 bases in between. The CDR3 runs to 13 residues. The CDR3 DNA follows: TGTGCCAGCACCGACTGGAACACCGGGGAGCTGTTTTTT. This codes for CASTDWNTGELFF.

As DNA, the CDR3 is TGTGCCAGCGGGAGGGGGGACCCGAATGAGCAGTTCTTC. Protein: CASGRGDPNEQFF. The gene calls are TRBV9 and TRBJ2-1, with D maybe TRBD2 (7 bases). The ends were cut back, 7 bases at V and 7 bases at J, with 15 bases in the middle. CDR1 and CDR2 from the germline V gene are SGDLS and YYNGEE. The CDR3 runs 13 residues.

V and J are TRBV29-1 and TRBJ2-2; no clear D. The CDR3 runs to 12 residues. V shed 6 bases and J shed 6 bases, with 11 bases lying between them. From germline, CDR1 is SQVTM and CDR2 ANQGSEA. CDR3 in DNA: TGCAGCGTCCATAGCCGCTCCGGGGAGCTGTTTTTT. This translates into CSVHSRSGELFF.

Points on this clone: Other nucleotide sequences from this sample produce the same CDR3. J is TRBJ2-7 and V is TRBV6-5; perhaps D is TRBD1 or TRBD2 (5 bases each). The V end lost 0 bases, the J end lost 2 bases, and 11 bases lay between the germline ends. The CDR3 is 15 residues long. Germline V gene sequence: CDR1 MNHEY, CDR2 SVGAGI. The CDR3 protein is CASSYSTGPAYEQYF. The CDR3 DNA follows: TGTGCCAGCAGTTACTCGACGGGGCCAGCCTACGAGCAGTACTTC.

This sequence joins TRBV5-6 and TRBJ2-5, with a weak D call TRBD1 (5 bases). The V end lost 4 bases, the J end lost 7 bases, and 14 bases lay between the germline ends. The germline V gene has CDR1 SGHDT and CDR2 YYEEEE. CDR3 length: 13 amino acids. CDR3 nucleotides: TGTGCCAGCAGCCGAGACTGGGGCAGGACCCAGTACTTC. This encodes CASSRDWGRTQYF.

V is TRBV30 and J is TRBJ2-5; D is undetermined. V lost 0 bases, J lost 2 bases, and 16 bases lay in between. This CDR3 has 16 amino acids. Germline V CDR1 and CDR2: GTSNPN, SVGIG (reference sequence). The CDR3 DNA is TGTGCCTGGAGTGTACTTCCAGGCAGTATTCAAGAGACCCAGTACTTC. Translating it yields CAWSVLPGSIQETQYF.

The J gene is TRBJ2-3, the V gene TRBV27, with TRBD1 matching 11 bases. Germline V lookup: CDR1 MNHEY, CDR2 SMNVEV (reference sequence). The CDR3 length is 17 residues. Unmatched junction bases numbered 9, after V lost 3 bases and J lost 4 bases. The CDR3 coding sequence is TGTGCCAGCAGTTTCTATGGGACAGGGGGTGAGTCAGATACGCAGTATTTT. As protein: CASSFYGTGGESDTQYF.

The chain uses TRBV4-3 and TRBJ2-7; a weak D match, TRBD2 (6 bases). The CDR3 totals 14 residues. Germline V gene lookup returns CDR1 LGHNA and CDR2 YSLEER. The V end was cut by 4 bases, the J end by 7 bases, with 17 bases between. This CDR3 is CASSLSEGIREQYF. The CDR3 DNA reads as TGCGCCAGCAGCCTTTCGGAGGGAATCAGGGAGCAGTACTTC.

Here the CDR3 reads CASSLLAGEETQYF. In nucleotides, the CDR3 is TGTGCCAGCAGTTTACTAGCGGGGGAAGAGACCCAGTACTTC. The gene calls are TRBV6-6 and TRBJ2-5, with 11 bases aligning to TRBD2. This CDR3 region has 14 residues. The V gene's germline CDR1 is MNHNY and CDR2 SVGAGI (reference sequence). Losses at the gene ends were 4 bases for V and 3 bases for J; bases not matched to a gene: 1.

The rearrangement links TRBV6-1 to TRBJ2-7; D possibly uses TRBD1 or TRBD2 (5 bases each). V shed 7 bases and J shed 5 bases, with 21 bases lying between them. The CDR3 consists of 15 residues. Germline V gene lookup returns CDR1 MNHNS and CDR2 SASEGT. The CDR3 here is CASKHLVLGVDEQYF. In DNA form, the CDR3 reads TGTGCCAGCAAACATCTGGTCCTGGGGGTCGACGAGCAGTACTTC.

This chain joins TRBV28 and TRBJ1-6; the D is unclear. Trimming pared 7 bases from V and 8 bases from J, leaving 18 bases between. Germline values: CDR1 MDHEN, CDR2 SYDVKM. The CDR3 consists of 15 residues. The CDR3 protein is CASTPGVEGDSPLHF. In nucleotides, the CDR3 is TGTGCCAGCACCCCCGGGGTGGAGGGAGATTCACCCCTCCACTTT.

The chain carries TRBV6-5 and TRBJ2-7, with 8 bases lining up with TRBD1. This CDR3 has 14 amino acids. V was pared by 6 bases and J by 2 bases, with 6 bases of the junction left unmatched. Germline-derived CDR1 and CDR2 are MNHEY and SVGAGI. The chain's CDR3 is CASSIGQGPYEQYF. The CDR3 DNA reads as TGTGCCAGCAGCATCGGACAGGGTCCCTACGAGCAGTACTTC.

V and J are TRBV21-1 and TRBJ2-7; the table's D call, TRBD1, was not checked against the DNA. TRBV21-1 corresponds to a pseudogene. CDR3 length: 15 residues. In nucleotides, the CDR3 is TGTGCCAGCAGCAAAGCGCGACAGGGGGTAGTCGAGCAGTACTTC. It translates to CASSKARQGVVEQYF.

The chain combines TRBV4-1 with TRBJ1-1; D might be TRBD1 (5 bases). The germline gives CDR1 MGHRA, CDR2 YSYEKL. The CDR3 totals 13 residues. The V and J ends lost 4 bases and 5 bases respectively, with 11 bases between them. The CDR3 is CASSLLRGTEAFF. DNA of the CDR3: TGCGCCAGCAGCCTCCTTCGGGGGACTGAAGCTTTCTTT.

The V call is TRBV4-3, the J call TRBJ2-7; 7 bases agree with TRBD2. Germline CDR1 is LGHNA and CDR2 is YSLEER. The CDR3 covers 13 residues. J gave up 5 bases and V 0 bases, and 1 base lay outside the gene matches. For the CDR3, the DNA is TGCGCCAGCAGCCAAGAGCTAGCGGACGAGCAGTACTTC. This translates into CASSQELADEQYF.

The chain carries TRBV7-2 and TRBJ2-1; 10 nucleotides agree with TRBD2. The germline gives CDR1 SGHTA, CDR2 FQGNSA. This CDR3 has 15 amino acids. V shed 2 bases and J 3 bases; nucleotides not matched to a gene: 1. The CDR3 DNA is TGTGCCAGCAGCTTACTAGCGGGAGACTACAATGAGCAGTTCTTC. Translation: CASSLLAGDYNEQFF.

This clone was seen more than once but under ten times. The chain employs TRBV6-5 and TRBJ1-6, with unresolved D. V was trimmed by 2 bases and J by 8 bases, leaving 10 bases between them. The CDR3 sequence is 14 residues long. Per the germline V gene, CDR1 is MNHEY and CDR2 is SVGAGI. CDR3 coding DNA: TGTGCCAGCAGTTACGAGGGATGGGATTCACCCCTCCACTTT. Translated, it gives CASSYEGWDSPLHF.

CDR3 DNA: TGTGCCAGCAGCTTACCCACGGGGGGGAACGGCTACGAGCAGTACTTC. Translating gives CASSLPTGGNGYEQYF. This chain links TRBV7-9 with TRBJ2-7; 8 bases align to TRBD2. The ends lost 2 bases at V and 3 bases at J; junction bases unmatched: 9. This CDR3 contains 16 residues. Per germline, CDR1 SEHNR and CDR2 FQNEAQ (reference sequence).

About this clone: A junction end diverges from the germline sequence, so it may reflect a read error. The chain links TRBV7-8 to TRBJ2-1, with D uncertain. CDR1 is SGHVS, CDR2 FQNEAQ, per germline. The CDR3 length is 11 residues. CDR3 region: CASSFGGEQLF. The CDR3 DNA reads TGTGCCAGCAGCTTCGGCGGCGAACAGCTCTTC.

The chain has TRBV5-6 and TRBJ2-7, with D perhaps TRBD2 (6 bases). V was shortened by 0 bases and J by 3 bases, with 13 bases between the two germline ends. The germline CDR1 and CDR2 sequences are SGHDT and YYEEEE. This CDR3 contains 15 residues. CDR3 amino acids: CASSLGGLPGYEQYF. CDR3 bases: TGTGCCAGCAGCTTGGGGGGACTCCCAGGCTACGAGCAGTACTTC.

This chain links TRBV9 with TRBJ1-4; maybe TRBD1 (5 bases). The CDR3 has 15 amino acids. Germline loops: CDR1 SGDLS, CDR2 YYNGEE. The V gene lost 0 bases and the J gene lost 5 bases, with 11 bases spanning the gap. CDR3 nucleotide sequence: TGTGCCAGCAGCGTAGGGGGACTGTGGAATGAAAAACTGTTTTTT. Translated: CASSVGGLWNEKLFF.

With respect to this clone: Different DNA sequences within this sample yield the same CDR3. This chain uses TRBV5-1 with TRBJ2-1, with 10 bases identical to TRBD2. The V gene's germline CDR1 is SGHRS and CDR2 YFSETQ. Trimming took 3 bases from V and 4 from J; bases not matched to a gene: 4. This CDR3 region has 15 residues. The CDR3 bases are TGCGCCAGCAGCTCAGCGGGAGGGCCGTACAATGAGCAGTTCTTC. Its protein product is CASSSAGGPYNEQFF.

The V gene is TRBV2, the J gene TRBJ1-1; D ambiguous. Germline-derived CDR1 and CDR2 are SNHLY and FYNNEI. The CDR3 extends over 14 amino acids. V lost 2 bases and J 5 bases, leaving 12 bases between the germline ends. CDR3: CASSESWVGTEAFF. CDR3 coding DNA: TGTGCCAGCAGTGAAAGCTGGGTAGGGACTGAAGCTTTCTTT.